Reported below is one TCR beta chain. The source of the sample is a study of T cells expressing NK-cell markers. Each CDR3 protein gets one entry in TCRdb, which reprocessed the 5' RACE reads and gives no DNA. This sample's table has fewer than 550,000 distinct CDR3 sequences. This CDR3 has 16 amino acids. Germline V gives CDR1 MGHRA, CDR2 YSYEKL. This chain uses TRBV4-1 with TRBJ1-4; TCRdb proposes TRBD1, but this gene call is untestable without DNA. This receptor was obtained from a woman between 50 and 59 years old in good health. The sequencing input was blood T cells: a sorted CD56 or NKG2C T cell subset, CD4+ or CD8+ T cells, or bulk PBMC T cells (not recorded which). The chain's CDR3 is CASNHARGRLNEKLFF.